The 9 T cell receptor beta chains reported below all come from one sample, sequenced in a study of blood T cell repertoires in COVID-19. Clones were read by immunoSEQ multiplex PCR, and TCRdb kept only the in-frame ones, dropping some. The sample shows about 150,000 clones, 75% to 85% of them seen only once. The sequencing sample was made of peripheral blood. These receptors all stem from a woman in her fifties or sixties with acute or convalescent COVID-19.

The chain uses TRBV5-1 and TRBJ2-4; D may be TRBD1 (5 bases). Germline V gene sequence: CDR1 SGHRS, CDR2 YFSETQ. Trimming stripped 0 bases from V and 1 base from J, with 11 bases between. The CDR3 extends over 16 amino acids. CDR3 residues: CASSLEGSGAKNIQYF. The CDR3 DNA sequence: TGCGCCAGCAGCTTGGAAGGGTCAGGGGCCAAAAACATTCAGTACTTC.

The V call is TRBV20-1, the J call TRBJ1-4, with 7 bases identical to TRBD1. CDR1 is DFQATT, CDR2 SNEGSKA, per germline (reference sequence). The CDR3 is 15 amino acids. V was pared by 3 bases and J by 0 bases, with 4 bases of the junction left unmatched. The CDR3 DNA reads TGCAGTGCTAGTCGAGGGACAGCAACTAATGAAAAACTGTTTTTT. As protein: CSASRGTATNEKLFF.

The table lists this clone with a few counts. The genes are TRBV24-1 and TRBJ2-5; the match to TRBD2 covers 10 bases. The V and J ends lost 3 bases and 1 base, in that order; junction bases with no gene match: 7. The CDR3 covers 17 residues. Germline CDR1 reads KGHDR; CDR2 reads SFDVKD. DNA for the CDR3: TGTGCCACCAGTGATGGACGTATAGCGGGGGGCCAAGAGACCCAGTACTTC. This sequence encodes CATSDGRIAGGQETQYF.

The CDR3 sequence: CASSRGSANQPQHF. CDR3 DNA: TGTGCCAGCTCACGAGGGTCAGCTAATCAGCCCCAGCATTTT. The V and J genes are TRBV18 and TRBJ1-5; D gene unclear. This CDR3 is 14 amino acids long. Trimming cost V 4 bases and J 4 bases, with 11 bases left between them. Germline V gives CDR1 KGHSH, CDR2 LQKENI.

The chain is built from TRBV4-2 and TRBJ1-4; possibly TRBD1 for D (6 bases). This CDR3 comprises 16 residues. Per the germline V gene, CDR1 is LGHNA and CDR2 is YNFKEQ. Trimming shortened V by 3 bases and J by 8 bases, and 19 bases separated the two germline ends. The CDR3 DNA is TGTGCCAGCAGCCAGGAAAGACACAGGGTCGGGGAAAAACTGTTTTTT. Amino acid sequence: CASSQERHRVGEKLFF.

The chain carries TRBV4-3 and TRBJ1-4; weak D call: TRBD1 (6 bases). The CDR3 covers 14 residues. CDR1 LGHNA and CDR2 YSLEER come from the germline V gene. V was cut by 1 base and J by 4 bases, with 7 bases left in between. The CDR3, as DNA: TGCGCCAGCAGCCAAGTAGGGGGTAATGAAAAACTGTTTTTT. It encodes CASSQVGGNEKLFF.

This clone was counted once. V is TRBV24-1 and J is TRBJ2-1; D perhaps matches TRBD2 (5 bases). CDR3 size: 13 residues. V dropped 7 bases and J dropped 4 bases, with 10 bases sitting between them. The germline V gene encodes CDR1 KGHDR and CDR2 SFDVKD. Here the CDR3 reads CATRGVGYNEQFF. The CDR3 bases are TGTGCCACCAGGGGAGTCGGATACAATGAGCAGTTCTTC.

The chain combines TRBV9 with TRBJ1-5; 9 nucleotides line up with TRBD1. CDR1 is SGDLS, CDR2 YYNGEE, per germline. The ends lost 0 bases at V and 6 bases at J; junction bases unmatched: 4. The CDR3 covers 15 residues. CDR3: CASSVGGTGIQPQHF. CDR3 DNA sequence: TGTGCCAGCAGCGTAGGTGGGACAGGGATTCAGCCCCAGCATTTT.

V gene TRBV7-9 combines with J gene TRBJ1-2; possible D gene TRBD1, 5 bases. Germline values: CDR1 SEHNR, CDR2 FQNEAQ (reference sequence). Between the trimmed V and J ends, which lost 1 base and 8 bases, there was a span of 17 bases. The CDR3 totals 15 residues. The CDR3 spells CASSLEVEGPRGYTF. CDR3 nucleotide sequence: TGTGCCAGCAGCTTAGAGGTGGAGGGACCGAGGGGCTACACCTTC.